This paragraph covers one T cell receptor beta chain sequence. This clonotype has more than one count but fewer than ten. Its antigen specificity is not known. There are no base qualities to consult, and no much larger clone falls within one base. The data originate from a study of human T cells and chemical hapten exposure (dated by TCRdb to the early 2020s). The study in broad terms: For sensitization, 2% DPC in acetone was applied to a roughly 2 cm by roughly 2 cm area of upper inner arm skin. Libraries were pooled for sequencing, and per-sample TCR yields varied mainly because of small differences in library volumes within the pool. This study followed changes in the peripheral blood TCR repertoire in vivo during primary and secondary sensitization of alopecia patients to the hapten diphenylcyclopropenone (DPC). Patch testing on the upper back used Finn chambers containing 0.01% DPC, with scoring done after 6 days according to International Contact Dermatitis Research Group standards. Patient blood was sampled pre-sensitization (week 0) and at 2, 6 and about 24 weeks after DPC sensitization. Throughout the study period of approximately 23 weeks, patients also received therapeutic DPC doses to the scalp every week. Blood for TCR sequencing was provided by twenty-nine alopecia patients at one to four time points (pre-sensitization, 2, 6 and 24 weeks). Both TCR alpha and TCR beta chains were sequenced from each blood RNA sample. The mostly female patient cohort included alopecia areata with under or over 50% scalp involvement, alopecia totalis and alopecia universalis. Overall study results and their limits: After repeated subsampling, changes were observed in the strength of the expansion versus patch-test correlation and in the threshold at which the correlation became significant. Expanded TCRs formed significantly more large CDR3 similarity clusters than pre-sensitization or healthy control sets, consistent with antigen-driven responses. Because every patient had alopecia, a presumed autoimmune disease, the patients' immune response might differ from that of healthy individuals. The number of PT1 expanded TCRs positively correlated with patch test score, significant at thresholds 8, 16 and 32 but not 4. No change with DPC sensitization was found in the number of TCRs above 1 in 1000 frequency, and no evidence of global repertoire structure alterations was found.

Receptors were amplified or captured by RACE. Sequencing was carried out with a NextSeq 500. Library preparation attached unique molecular identifiers to individual cDNA molecules for quantitative, reproducible TCR counting. Concerning the study's data processing: The median number of TCRs per sample was roughly 98,000, ranging from about 20,000 to 750,000. The Decombinator software suite was used to annotate V, J and CDR3 in the TCR reads. For the PS versus PT1 abundance plots, all samples were subsampled to the same number of TCRs (28,000). TCRs were defined as expanded if absent before sensitization and observed at least eight times at the 2-week time point. TCRdb cleaned the public reads at Q25 with fastp, built clones with MiXCR and kept in-frame beta chains. Rows with a matching CDR3 protein are joined into one entry that keeps the most common DNA and genes. The V and J calls follow TCRdb's processing rather than the paper's. A total of around 40,000 distinct CDR3 sequences appear in this sample, approximately 12% of them only once. The ten largest clones represent 2% to 2.5% of the sample.

The time point label on this specimen signifies: patch test 3, about 24 weeks after DPC sensitization. What the treatment or condition label conveys for this sample: therapeutic diphenylcyclopropenone sensitization with weekly scalp DPC. Total RNA was extracted from unfractionated whole blood collected in Tempus Blood RNA tubes. At each patch-test visit, blood was drawn before the patch test was applied. Eligible patients were aged 18 to 70, diagnosed with alopecia, deemed suitable for DPC therapy, and excluded if pregnant. The CDR3 goes from the cysteine to the phenylalanine over 13 residues. The DNA shown is the 39-base CDR3, in frame from base 1. V is pared back by 0 bases and J by 3 bases, with 6 bases lying between the germline termini. Reading the germline V gene (reference sequence) gives CDR1 SGHNT and CDR2 YYREEE.

The chain couples TRBV5-4 to TRBJ2-5, with no confident D gene call. The starting material was whole blood, obtained in connection with sensitization to the hapten diphenylcyclopropenone (DPC). The receptor comes from a middle-aged woman with alopecia areata. Some clones in this sample may be carry-over from other donors' samples. The sequence in DNA is TGTGCCAGCAGCTTGGGTAGAGAAGAGACCCAGTACTTC. Translated, this is CASSLGREETQYF.